This TCR beta chain was sequenced in a study of blood T cell repertoires in COVID-19. Study overall: Acute and convalescent COVID-19 samples came from the United States, Italy and Spain.

Original methodology: Amplified reference gene primers provided the basis for estimating nucleated cell counts. The repertoire was sequenced with immunoSEQ multiplex PCR; TCRdb's copy has only in-frame clones and lacks some. The V and J calls and the clone size are those of that table, but D and trimming were determined from the DNA. The data show 200,000 to 250,000 clones, around 88% seen once. Enrolled through a virtual design, the participants were between 18 and 89 years of age and came from 24 US areas. Clinical history reported by participants formed the basis on which cohorts were assigned. V was trimmed by 0 bases and J by 0 bases, leaving 18 bases between them. The CDR3 totals 19 residues. Looked up from germline, CDR1 is SGHAT and CDR2 is FQNNGV.

The source is a woman in her fifties or sixties with acute COVID-19. The sample taken for sequencing was PBMCs or T cells enriched from blood (not recorded which). The chain carries TRBV11-2 and TRBJ1-5; no reliable D call. CDR3 loop: CASSLDHSLTEYSNQPQHF. Written as DNA, the CDR3 is TGTGCCAGCAGCTTAGATCATTCGTTGACGGAGTATAGCAATCAGCCCCAGCATTTT.